This T cell receptor (beta chain) was retrieved from a study of OX40 agonist ivuxolimab in advanced cancers. The CDR3 runs to 12 residues. The germline V gene has CDR1 MNHNY and CDR2 SVGAGI (reference sequence). The ends were cut back, 7 bases at V and 6 bases at J, with 12 bases in the middle. Assay used: immunoSEQ multiplex PCR; TCRdb lists only in-frame clones, some missing. The repertoire includes 75,000 to 100,000 clones, approximately 83% of them detected once, and under 2.5% sits in the top ten. V usage is TRBV6-6 and J usage is TRBJ1-2, with a tentative D call TRBD1 (5 bases). The specimen comprised CD4+ or CD8+ T cells sorted from blood, sampled in a trial of the OX40 agonist ivuxolimab. The receptor comes from an adult with an advanced solid tumor such as melanoma, head and neck, liver or kidney cancer. In nucleotides, the CDR3 is TGTGCCAGCACTGGGGGGAAAGATGGCTACACCTTC. Residues: CASTGGKDGYTF.